Each of the 28 T cell receptor beta chains below was sequenced from the same sample in a study of blood T cell repertoires in COVID-19. Profiling relied on immunoSEQ multiplex PCR, and the TCRdb table lists in-frame clones only, not all of them. The table has about 300,000 clones, over 85% seen once. Sequences were obtained from PBMCs or T cells enriched from blood (not recorded which). All receptors derive from a woman aged 45-60 years who had been exposed to COVID-19.

J is TRBJ1-5 and V is TRBV24-1; 7 bases map to TRBD1. The V and J ends lost 4 bases and 4 bases, in that order; junction bases with no gene match: 3. The germline V gene has CDR1 KGHDR and CDR2 SFDVKD. This CDR3 spans 14 amino acids. The CDR3 sequence: CATSEGQNNQPQHF. The CDR3 coding sequence is TGTGCCACCAGTGAGGGACAGAATAATCAGCCCCAGCATTTT.

This chain links TRBV29-1 with TRBJ2-3; D not resolved. The germline V gene encodes CDR1 SQVTM and CDR2 ANQGSEA. Trimming took 5 bases from V and 6 from J, leaving 6 bases between them. This CDR3 region has 10 residues. The CDR3 nucleotides are TGCAGCGTTACCGAGGATACGCAGTATTTT. Translating it yields CSVTEDTQYF.

V and J are TRBV7-2 and TRBJ1-2; 9 positions match TRBD1. This CDR3 is 16 amino acids long. J lost 7 bases, V lost 5 bases, and 14 bases had no gene match. Per germline, CDR1 SGHTA and CDR2 FQGNSA. In DNA, the CDR3 is TGTGCCAGCAGCGGTCTGGGACTACAGGGGGCGTTTGGCTACACCTTC. This translates into CASSGLGLQGAFGYTF.

This clone is medium-sized (0.01 to 0.1%) within its sample. This chain connects TRBV11-2 to TRBJ2-3, with 9 bases fitting TRBD2. V lost 5 bases, J lost 3 bases, and 9 bases stayed unmatched. Germline assignment: CDR1 SGHAT and CDR2 FQNNGV. This CDR3 contains 16 residues. The CDR3, as DNA: TGTGCCAGCAGCCCGGACGGCGCGGGGGGGACAGATACGCAGTATTTT. It yields the protein CASSPDGAGGTDTQYF.

CDR3 amino acids: CASSERQGQTVEAFF. The CDR3 coding sequence is TGTGCCAGCAGTGAAAGACAGGGACAAACGGTTGAAGCTTTCTTT. The chain links TRBV6-1 to TRBJ1-1, with TRBD1 matching 7 bases. V trimming: 2 bases; J trimming: 7 bases; junction bases outside the gene matches: 10. The CDR3 runs to 15 residues. CDR1 and CDR2 from the germline V gene are MNHNS and SASEGT.

This chain joins TRBV12-3 or TRBV12-4 and TRBJ2-5; D is possibly TRBD2 (6 bases). The CDR3 consists of 13 residues. V was trimmed by 3 bases and J by 3 bases, leaving 8 bases between them. Here the CDR3 DNA reads TGTGCCAGCAGTTTGGGACTCAAAGAGACCCAGTACTTC. Encoded protein: CASSLGLKETQYF.

This clone was seen a few times. The chain links TRBV5-4 to TRBJ1-2, with D perhaps TRBD1 (5 bases). V lost 2 bases and J lost 4, with 21 bases in between. CDR1 and CDR2 (germline): SGHNT, YYREEE (reference sequence). The CDR3 runs to 17 residues. The CDR3 DNA reads as TGTGCCAGCAGCTTTTGGGCAGGGCTTAGTAGTAGCTATGGCTACACCTTC. Its protein product is CASSFWAGLSSSYGYTF.

CDR3 residues: CASSRPRGAHEKLFF. The DNA for the CDR3 is TGTGCCAGCAGCCGCCCTCGGGGGGCGCATGAAAAACTGTTTTTT. V gene TRBV28 combines with J gene TRBJ1-4; TRBD1 is a possible D gene (6 bases). In germline, CDR1 is MDHEN, CDR2 SYDVKM. V was cut by 6 bases and J by 6 bases, with 17 bases left in between. The CDR3 has 15 amino acids.

The chain carries TRBV5-4 and TRBJ1-6; 9 nucleotides line up with TRBD1. The CDR3 length is 16 residues. From germline, CDR1 is SGHNT and CDR2 YYREEE (reference sequence). With 4 bases clipped from V and 7 bases from J, the junction kept 9 bases outside the gene matches. In nucleotides, the CDR3 is TGTGCCAGCAGCACAGGACAGGGGTCGTTCAATTCACCCCTCCACTTT. It is translated as CASSTGQGSFNSPLHF.

The chain employs TRBV30 and TRBJ2-3; weak D call: TRBD2 (5 bases). CDR3 length: 12 amino acids. The germline CDR1 and CDR2 sequences are GTSNPN and SVGIG (reference sequence). V was pared by 3 bases and J by 4 bases, with 8 bases between. This CDR3 reads CAWSTGSDTQYF. As DNA, the CDR3 is TGTGCCTGGAGCACGGGGTCAGATACGCAGTATTTT.

The chain joins TRBV28 to TRBJ1-2, with TRBD1 matching over 8 bases. Trimming took 6 bases from V and 4 from J; bases not matched to a gene: 4. This CDR3 has 13 residues. CDR1 MDHEN and CDR2 SYDVKM come from the germline V gene. Here the CDR3 DNA reads TGTGCCAGCAGCCGACAGGGGCTCTATGGCTACACCTTC. This codes for CASSRQGLYGYTF.

CDR3 nucleotides: TGCGCCAGCAGCCAAGAGGGAGCGGGGCCCGGGGCCCAGTACTTC. This gives the protein CASSQEGAGPGAQYF. V usage is TRBV4-1 and J usage is TRBJ2-5; 7 nucleotides line up with TRBD2. The junction had 10 bases not matched to a gene; V was cut back by 0 bases and J by 9 bases. Germline CDR1 MGHRA, CDR2 YSYEKL. The CDR3 consists of 15 residues.

The V and J genes are TRBV28 and TRBJ1-2, with no clear D. The germline V gene encodes CDR1 MDHEN and CDR2 SYDVKM. CDR3 length equals 15 residues. V was trimmed by 5 bases and J by 8 bases, leaving 21 bases between them. As DNA, the CDR3 is TGTGCCAGCAGTCCCATACCCCCCGAGGTGCGGGGCTACACCTTC. Translated: CASSPIPPEVRGYTF.

V gene TRBV7-9 combines with J gene TRBJ1-1, with TRBD1 matching over 8 bases. The CDR3 sequence is 14 residues long. Germline trimming cut 0 bases from V and 4 bases from J; bases unmatched to any gene: 1. Per the germline V gene, CDR1 is SEHNR and CDR2 is FQNEAQ (reference sequence). The CDR3 coding sequence is TGTGCCAGCAGCTTAGCACAGGGGGGCACTGAAGCTTTCTTT. Translating gives CASSLAQGGTEAFF.

The chain couples TRBV20-1 to TRBJ2-7; no firm D call. The CDR3 sequence is 10 residues long. Germline CDR1 DFQATT, CDR2 SNEGSKA (reference sequence). V lost 3 bases, J lost 4 bases, and 4 bases lay in between. The DNA for the CDR3 is TGCAGTGCTAGGGAGTACGAGCAGTACTTC. It is translated as CSAREYEQYF.

The V call is TRBV6-5, the J call TRBJ1-6, with D uncertain. The germline CDR1 and CDR2 sequences are MNHEY and SVGAGI. The CDR3 loop spans 13 amino acids. Between the trimmed V and J ends, which lost 8 bases and 5 bases, there was a span of 10 bases. CDR3 nucleotide sequence: TGTGCCAGCCCGATACCTAATAATTCACCCCTCCACTTT. Encoded protein: CASPIPNNSPLHF.

V and J are TRBV12-3 or TRBV12-4 and TRBJ2-7; D not resolved. The V gene lost 6 bases and the J gene lost 9 bases, with 18 bases spanning the gap. CDR3 length: 13 amino acids. The CDR3 DNA reads as TGTGCCAGCAGGCCCCGACCTGAGGTCGCGCAGTACTTC. Translated: CASRPRPEVAQYF.

This chain uses TRBV5-1 with TRBJ1-4, with D perhaps matching TRBD1 (6 bases). The CDR3 totals 14 residues. Germline-derived CDR1 and CDR2 are SGHRS and YFSETQ. The V gene lost 3 bases and the J gene lost 8 bases, with 14 bases spanning the gap. The CDR3, as DNA: TGCGCCAGCAGCTCAGGGGCTTCGGGGGAAAAACTGTTTTTT. It is translated as CASSSGASGEKLFF.

The rearrangement links TRBV6-5 to TRBJ1-3; D gene ambiguous. Between the trimmed V and J ends, which lost 7 bases and 0 bases, there was a span of 13 bases. Germline CDR1 is MNHEY and CDR2 is SVGAGI. CDR3 length: 15 residues. The CDR3 loop reads CASTERGSSGNTIYF. DNA for the CDR3: TGTGCCAGCACCGAGAGAGGGTCCTCTGGAAACACCATATATTTT.

The V and J genes are TRBV11-2 and TRBJ2-7; 11 positions agree with TRBD1. Per the germline V gene, CDR1 is SGHAT and CDR2 is FQNNGV. This CDR3 spans 15 amino acids. The trim removed 5 bases at V and 3 bases at J, leaving 6 bases unmatched. CDR3 nucleotides: TGTGCCAGCAGCGCCCAGGGGACAGGGGGCTACGAGCAGTACTTC. It yields the protein CASSAQGTGGYEQYF.

This sequence joins TRBV15 and TRBJ1-4, with D possibly being TRBD1 (6 bases). V lost 1 base, J lost 8 bases, and 14 bases lay in between. Germline CDR1 is LNHNV and CDR2 is YYDKDF (reference sequence). The CDR3 spans 15 residues. CDR3 in DNA: TGTGCCACCAGCAGAGCGCCAGCAGGGGAGGAAAAACTGTTTTTT. As protein: CATSRAPAGEEKLFF.

This chain links TRBV28 with TRBJ2-3, with a possible D match to TRBD2 (6 bases). Germline V gene sequence: CDR1 MDHEN, CDR2 SYDVKM. This CDR3 comprises 13 residues. The V end was cut by 9 bases, the J end by 9 bases, with 19 bases between. CDR3 sequence reads: CASTPGLRGTQYF. In nucleotides, the CDR3 is TGTGCCAGTACCCCCGGATTGCGGGGCACGCAGTATTTT.

The chain employs TRBV6-1 and TRBJ1-2; D perhaps matches TRBD1 (6 bases). V lost 3 bases, J lost 4 bases, and 12 bases lay in between. Germline V lookup: CDR1 MNHNS, CDR2 SASEGT. The CDR3 is 14 amino acids. The CDR3 protein is CASSERTGSYGYTF. The CDR3 DNA follows: TGTGCCAGCAGTGAGCGCACAGGGAGCTATGGCTACACCTTC.

V gene TRBV19 combines with J gene TRBJ2-5; possible D gene TRBD2, 6 bases. Trimming stripped 3 bases from V and 1 base from J, with 12 bases between. The germline V gene encodes CDR1 LNHDA and CDR2 SQIVND (reference sequence). The CDR3 covers 15 residues. CDR3 sequence reads: CASSMGLSRQETQYF. The CDR3 DNA sequence: TGTGCCAGTAGTATGGGACTCTCACGCCAAGAGACCCAGTACTTC.

The chain combines TRBV18 with TRBJ2-6; 7 positions agree with TRBD2. The J segment lost 2 bases and the V segment lost 3 bases, leaving 4 bases of the junction unmatched. Per the germline V gene, CDR1 is KGHSH and CDR2 is LQKENI. The CDR3 extends over 16 amino acids. The CDR3 coding sequence is TGTGCCAGCTCACCGTCGGCGGGGGCTGGGGCCAACGTCCTGACTTTC. Translated, it gives CASSPSAGAGANVLTF.

The chain uses TRBV4-2 and TRBJ2-7; perhaps TRBD2 as D (5 bases). Germline V CDR1 and CDR2: LGHNA, YNFKEQ. V was cut by 0 bases and J by 3 bases, with 12 bases left in between. The CDR3 is 15 amino acids. CDR3 amino acids: CASSQDRLAGYEQYF. The CDR3 DNA sequence: TGTGCCAGCAGCCAAGATAGGCTAGCAGGCTACGAGCAGTACTTC.

This chain connects TRBV24-1 to TRBJ2-2; 8 bases line up with TRBD1. J was trimmed by 6 bases and V by 0 bases; bases with no gene match: 8. This CDR3 contains 17 residues. Germline V CDR1 and CDR2: KGHDR, SFDVKD. CDR3 residues: CATSDLGAGGKAGELFF. CDR3 coding DNA: TGTGCCACCAGTGATTTGGGGGCAGGGGGCAAAGCCGGGGAGCTGTTTTTT.

This chain connects TRBV7-2 to TRBJ2-7, with 7 bases lining up with TRBD1. CDR3 length equals 14 residues. V lost 5 bases to trimming and J lost 12 bases; unmatched junction nucleotides: 16. Germline-derived CDR1 and CDR2 are SGHTA and FQGNSA. CDR3 DNA: TGTGCCAGCAGCCAAGGACAGGTCCTATTCCCCCTGTACTTC. It yields the protein CASSQGQVLFPLYF.